The clone carrying this T cell receptor (beta chain) was picked up many times. No antigen is known for it. The data stem from a study of T cells after yellow fever vaccination. Researchers made TCR cDNA using 5'RACE template switching, and this step added a universal primer site and UMIs. TCRdb re-analysed the 5' RACE reads in MiXCR, keeping a single row per CDR3 protein. The profile shows a few hundred thousand distinct CDR3 sequences, about 3% of them singletons. V gave up 6 bases and J gave up 6 bases, with 12 bases separating them. The CDR3 runs 13 residues. Whole-study results and caveats: One caveat is that FACS-sorted repertoires could contain abundant clonotypes contaminating from the bulk population.

The V and J genes are TRBV12-3 or TRBV12-4 and TRBJ2-1, with D possibly being TRBD1 (6 bases). The origin of this receptor is a man aged 18 to 30 who received the YFV17D yellow fever vaccine. The material sequenced was CD4+ T cells sorted from PBMCs, taken 10 days after the yellow fever booster vaccination. The CDR3 DNA reads as TGTGCCAGCAGCCGGGACACAGGCAATGAGCAGTTCTTC. Translated, it gives CASSRDTGNEQFF.